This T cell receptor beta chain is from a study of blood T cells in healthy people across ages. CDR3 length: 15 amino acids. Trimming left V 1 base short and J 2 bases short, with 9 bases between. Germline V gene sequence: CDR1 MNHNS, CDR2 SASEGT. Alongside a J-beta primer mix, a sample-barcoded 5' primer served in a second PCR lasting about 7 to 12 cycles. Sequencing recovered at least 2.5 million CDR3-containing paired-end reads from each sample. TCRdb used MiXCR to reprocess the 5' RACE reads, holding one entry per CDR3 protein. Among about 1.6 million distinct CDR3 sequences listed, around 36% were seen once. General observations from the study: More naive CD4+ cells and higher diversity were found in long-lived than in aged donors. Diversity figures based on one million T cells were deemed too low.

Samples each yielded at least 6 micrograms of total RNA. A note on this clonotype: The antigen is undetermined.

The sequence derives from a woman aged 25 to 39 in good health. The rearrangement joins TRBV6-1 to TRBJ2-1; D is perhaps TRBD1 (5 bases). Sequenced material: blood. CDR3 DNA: TGTGCCAGCAGTGAAGGCTGGGGCGCCTACAATGAGCAGTTCTTC. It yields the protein CASSEGWGAYNEQFF.